This T cell receptor (beta chain) was retrieved from a study of prognosis after radiotherapy for stage I lung cancer. Study overall: There were approximately 15 patients with newly diagnosed primary stage I lung tumors and several patients with oligometastatic NSCLC after surgical resection of the primary tumor.

From genomic DNA, TCR beta CDR3 was amplified by two-round multiplex PCR. First-round PCR employed TRBV- and TRBJ-specific primers for each gene. TCRdb processed the multiplex PCR reads anew with MiXCR; each CDR3 protein has one entry. The repertoire includes about 26,000 distinct CDR3 sequences, about 30% of them detected once, and around 35% sits in the top ten. The V and J ends lost 6 bases and 6 bases respectively, with 13 bases between them. The CDR3 is 13 residues long. Germline loops: CDR1 MNHGY, CDR2 SAAAGT. The source is a donor aged 50 or older with non-small cell lung cancer. The J gene is TRBJ2-3, the V gene TRBV6-8; D is unresolved. The input for sequencing was PBMCs, taken before or after stereotactic body radiation therapy (not recorded which). DNA of the CDR3: TGTGCCAGCAGGATGAGAATAGGCGATACGCAGTATTTT. Its translation: CASRMRIGDTQYF.